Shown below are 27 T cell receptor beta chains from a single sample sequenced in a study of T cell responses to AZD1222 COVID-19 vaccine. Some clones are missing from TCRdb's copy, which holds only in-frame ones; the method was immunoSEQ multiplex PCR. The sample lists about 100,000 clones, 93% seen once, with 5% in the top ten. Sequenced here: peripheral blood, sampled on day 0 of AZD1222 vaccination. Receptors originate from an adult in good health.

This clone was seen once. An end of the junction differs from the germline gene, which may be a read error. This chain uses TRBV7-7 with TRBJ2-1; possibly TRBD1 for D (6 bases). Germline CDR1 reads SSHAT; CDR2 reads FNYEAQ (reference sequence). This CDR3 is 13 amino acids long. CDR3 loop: CASSRGQNNEQFF. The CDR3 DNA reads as TGTGCTAGCAGCCGTGGACAGAACAATGAGCAGTTCTTC. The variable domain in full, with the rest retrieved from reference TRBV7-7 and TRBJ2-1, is GAGVSQSPRYKVTKRGQDVTLRCDPISSHATLYWYQQALGQGPEFLTYFNYEAQPDKSGLPSDRFSAERPEGSISTLTIQRTEQRDSAMYRCASSRGQNNEQFFGPGTRLTVL.

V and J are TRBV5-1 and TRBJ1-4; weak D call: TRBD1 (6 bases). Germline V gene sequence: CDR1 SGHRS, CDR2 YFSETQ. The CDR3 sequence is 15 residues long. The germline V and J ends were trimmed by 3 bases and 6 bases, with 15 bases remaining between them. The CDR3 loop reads CASSSTGHTDEKLFF. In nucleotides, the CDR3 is TGCGCCAGCAGCTCAACAGGGCACACCGATGAAAAACTGTTTTTT.

The CDR3 here is CSAGLRETQYF. CDR3 nucleotide sequence: TGCAGTGCAGGGTTGCGGGAGACCCAGTACTTC. The V gene is TRBV20-1, the J gene TRBJ2-5; unclear D gene. There are 11 residues in the CDR3. V was trimmed by 6 bases and J by 5 bases, leaving 10 bases between them. Germline V gene sequence: CDR1 DFQATT, CDR2 SNEGSKA (reference sequence).

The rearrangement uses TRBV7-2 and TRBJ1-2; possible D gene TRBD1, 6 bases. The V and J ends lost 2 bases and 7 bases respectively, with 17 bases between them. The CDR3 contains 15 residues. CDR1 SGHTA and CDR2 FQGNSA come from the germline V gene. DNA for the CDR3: TGTGCCAGCAGCTTATATGTCGGGGGCGCCTCTGGCTACACCTTC. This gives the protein CASSLYVGGASGYTF.

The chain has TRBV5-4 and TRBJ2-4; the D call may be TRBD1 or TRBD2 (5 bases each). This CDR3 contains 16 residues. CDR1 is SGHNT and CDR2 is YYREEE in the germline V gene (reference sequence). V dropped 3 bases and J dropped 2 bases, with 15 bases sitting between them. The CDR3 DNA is TGTGCCAGCAGCTCCATGGGGGAGAGAACCAAAAACATTCAGTACTTC. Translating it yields CASSSMGERTKNIQYF.

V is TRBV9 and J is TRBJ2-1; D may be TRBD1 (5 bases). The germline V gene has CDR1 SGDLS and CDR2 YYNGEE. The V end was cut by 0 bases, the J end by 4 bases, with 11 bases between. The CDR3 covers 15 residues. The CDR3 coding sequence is TGTGCCAGCAGCGTAGCTTTAGACAGTTACAATGAGCAGTTCTTC. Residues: CASSVALDSYNEQFF.

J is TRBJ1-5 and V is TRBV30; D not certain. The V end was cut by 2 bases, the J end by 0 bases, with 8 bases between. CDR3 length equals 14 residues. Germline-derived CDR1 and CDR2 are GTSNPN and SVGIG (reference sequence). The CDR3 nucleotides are TGTGCCTGGAGTCTACCCGATAGCAATCAGCCCCAGCATTTT. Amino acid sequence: CAWSLPDSNQPQHF.

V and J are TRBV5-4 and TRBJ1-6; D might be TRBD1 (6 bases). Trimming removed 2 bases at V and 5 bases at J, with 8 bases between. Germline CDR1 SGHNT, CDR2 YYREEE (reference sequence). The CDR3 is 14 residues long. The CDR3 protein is CASSLDRNNSPLHF. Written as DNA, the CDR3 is TGTGCCAGCAGCTTAGACAGGAATAATTCACCCCTCCACTTT. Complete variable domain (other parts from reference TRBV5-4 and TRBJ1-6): ETGVTQSPTHLIKTRGQQVTLRCSSQSGHNTVSWYQQALGQGPQFIFQYYREEENGRGNFPPRFSGLQFPNYSSELNVNALELDDSALYLCASSLDRNNSPLHFGNGTRLTVT.

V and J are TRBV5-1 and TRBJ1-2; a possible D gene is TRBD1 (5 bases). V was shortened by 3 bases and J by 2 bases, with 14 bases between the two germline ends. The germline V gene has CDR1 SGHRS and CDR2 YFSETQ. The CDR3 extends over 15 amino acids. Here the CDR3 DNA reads TGCGCCAGCAGCTGGAACTCCAAGGGGAACTATGGCTACACCTTC. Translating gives CASSWNSKGNYGYTF.

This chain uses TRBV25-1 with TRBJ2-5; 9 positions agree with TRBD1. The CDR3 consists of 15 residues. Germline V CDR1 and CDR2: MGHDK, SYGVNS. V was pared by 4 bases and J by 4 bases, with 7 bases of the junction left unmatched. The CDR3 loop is CASSGTGEGRETQYF. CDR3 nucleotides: TGTGCCAGCAGTGGGACAGGGGAAGGGCGAGAGACCCAGTACTTC.

In DNA form, the CDR3 reads TGTGCCAGCAGTTACTTGGCGGGGGCCCTTGTGGATGAGCAGTTCTTC. Translation: CASSYLAGALVDEQFF. The J gene is TRBJ2-1, the V gene TRBV6-6; perhaps TRBD2 as D (7 bases). The V end was cut by 1 base, the J end by 8 bases, with 18 bases between. Germline V gene lookup returns CDR1 MNHNY and CDR2 SVGAGI (reference sequence). This CDR3 is built from 16 residues.

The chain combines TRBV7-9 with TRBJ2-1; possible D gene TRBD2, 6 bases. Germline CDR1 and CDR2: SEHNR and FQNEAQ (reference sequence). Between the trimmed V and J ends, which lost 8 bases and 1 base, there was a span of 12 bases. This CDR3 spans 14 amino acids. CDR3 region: CASGEVGSYNEQFF. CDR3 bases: TGTGCCAGCGGGGAGGTGGGATCCTACAATGAGCAGTTCTTC.

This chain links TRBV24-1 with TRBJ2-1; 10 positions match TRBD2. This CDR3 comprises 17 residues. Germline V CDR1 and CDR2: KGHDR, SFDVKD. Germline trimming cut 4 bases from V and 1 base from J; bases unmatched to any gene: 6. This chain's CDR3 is CATSDAVLAGSYNEQFF. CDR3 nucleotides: TGTGCCACCAGTGACGCTGTACTAGCGGGGTCCTACAATGAGCAGTTCTTC.

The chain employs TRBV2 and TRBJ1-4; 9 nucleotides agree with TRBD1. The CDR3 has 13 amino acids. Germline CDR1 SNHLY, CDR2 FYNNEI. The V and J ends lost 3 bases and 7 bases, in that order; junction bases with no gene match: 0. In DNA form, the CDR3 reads TGTGCCAGCAGTGAGGGACAGGGTGAAAAACTGTTTTTT. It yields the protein CASSEGQGEKLFF.

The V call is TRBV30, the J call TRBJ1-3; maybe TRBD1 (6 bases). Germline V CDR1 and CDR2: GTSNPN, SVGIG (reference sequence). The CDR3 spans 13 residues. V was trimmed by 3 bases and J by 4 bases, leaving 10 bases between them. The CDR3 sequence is CAWRQGNGNTIYF. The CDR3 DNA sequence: TGTGCCTGGAGACAGGGCAACGGAAACACCATATATTTT.

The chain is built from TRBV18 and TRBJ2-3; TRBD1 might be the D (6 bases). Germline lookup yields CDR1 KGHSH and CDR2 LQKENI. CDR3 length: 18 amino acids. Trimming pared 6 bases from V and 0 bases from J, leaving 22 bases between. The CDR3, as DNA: TGTGCCAGCTCCCGCGAGGCCAGGGGATGGGGTAGCACAGATACGCAGTATTTT. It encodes CASSREARGWGSTDTQYF. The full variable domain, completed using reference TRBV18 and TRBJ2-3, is NAGVMQNPRHLVRRRGQEARLRCSPMKGHSHVYWYRQLPEEGLKFMVYLQKENIIDESGMPKERFSAEFPKEGPSILRIQQVVRGDSAAYFCASSREARGWGSTDTQYFGPGTRLTVL.

The CDR3 DNA is TGTGCCAGTAGTATACGGCAGGATGGAACCTACGAGCAGTACTTC. Translating it yields CASSIRQDGTYEQYF. The chain links TRBV19 to TRBJ2-7, with D uncertain. This CDR3 is built from 15 residues. Per the germline V gene, CDR1 is LNHDA and CDR2 is SQIVND (reference sequence). Trimming took 2 bases from V and 2 from J, leaving 13 bases between them.

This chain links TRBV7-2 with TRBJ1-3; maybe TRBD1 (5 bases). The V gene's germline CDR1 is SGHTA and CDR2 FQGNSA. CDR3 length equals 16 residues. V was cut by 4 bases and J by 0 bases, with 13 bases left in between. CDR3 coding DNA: TGTGCCAGCAGCTCTGGGGGGTTAGGCTCTGGAAACACCATATATTTT. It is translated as CASSSGGLGSGNTIYF.

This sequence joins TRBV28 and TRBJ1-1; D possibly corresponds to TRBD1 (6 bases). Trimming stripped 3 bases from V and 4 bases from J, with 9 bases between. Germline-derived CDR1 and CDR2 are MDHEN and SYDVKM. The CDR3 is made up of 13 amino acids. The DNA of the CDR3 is TGTGCCAGCAGTTTCGGGGGGCGCACTGAAGCTTTCTTT. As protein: CASSFGGRTEAFF.

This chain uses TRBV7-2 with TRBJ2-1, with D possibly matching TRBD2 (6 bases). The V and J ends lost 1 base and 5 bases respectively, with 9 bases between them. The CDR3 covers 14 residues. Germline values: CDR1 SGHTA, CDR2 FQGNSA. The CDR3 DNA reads TGTGCCAGCAGCTTAGGGACTACTAACAATGAGCAGTTCTTC. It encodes CASSLGTTNNEQFF.

The CDR3 DNA follows: TGTGCCAGCAGGGCGACAGCGAAGGAGACCCAGTACTTC. It codes for CASRATAKETQYF. The chain carries TRBV11-2 and TRBJ2-5, with D perhaps TRBD1 (5 bases). CDR3 length equals 13 residues. Germline V gives CDR1 SGHAT, CDR2 FQNNGV. V was clipped by 6 bases and J by 5 bases, with 13 bases between them. The full variable domain, its missing parts supplied by reference TRBV11-2 and TRBJ2-5, is EAGVAQSPRYKIIEKRQSVAFWCNPISGHATLYWYQQILGQGPKLLIQFQNNGVVDDSQLPKDRFSAERLKGVDSTLKIQPAKLEDSAVYLCASRATAKETQYFGPGTRLLVL.

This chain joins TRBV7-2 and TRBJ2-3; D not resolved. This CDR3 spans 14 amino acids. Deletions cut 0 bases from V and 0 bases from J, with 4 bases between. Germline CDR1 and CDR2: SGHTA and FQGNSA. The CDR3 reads CASSLAPSTDTQYF. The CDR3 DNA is TGTGCCAGCAGCTTAGCGCCTAGCACAGATACGCAGTATTTT.

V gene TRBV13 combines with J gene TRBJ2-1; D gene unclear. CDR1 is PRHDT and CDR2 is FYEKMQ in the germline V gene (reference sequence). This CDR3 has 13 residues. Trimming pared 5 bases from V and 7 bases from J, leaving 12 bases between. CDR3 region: CASSLIAENEQFF. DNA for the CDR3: TGTGCCAGCAGCCTAATAGCTGAGAATGAGCAGTTCTTC.

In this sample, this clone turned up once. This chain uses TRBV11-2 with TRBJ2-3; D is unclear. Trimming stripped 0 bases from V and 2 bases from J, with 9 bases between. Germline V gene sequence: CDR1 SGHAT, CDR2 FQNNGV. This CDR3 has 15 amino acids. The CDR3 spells CASSLEGRVTDTQYF. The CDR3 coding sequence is TGTGCCAGCAGCTTAGAAGGACGAGTCACAGATACGCAGTATTTT.

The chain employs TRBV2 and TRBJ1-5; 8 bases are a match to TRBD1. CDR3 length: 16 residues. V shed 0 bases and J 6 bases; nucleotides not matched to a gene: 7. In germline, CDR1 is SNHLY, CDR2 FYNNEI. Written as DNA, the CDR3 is TGTGCCAGCAGTGAAGCGCAAGGACAGGGTCTTCAGCCCCAGCATTTT. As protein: CASSEAQGQGLQPQHF.

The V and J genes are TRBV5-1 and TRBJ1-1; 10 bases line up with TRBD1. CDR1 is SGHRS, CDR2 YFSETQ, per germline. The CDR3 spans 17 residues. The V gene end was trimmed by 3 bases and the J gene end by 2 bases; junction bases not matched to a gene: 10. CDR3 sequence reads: CASSWGRDRGRNTEAFF. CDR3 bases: TGCGCCAGCAGCTGGGGCCGCGACAGGGGGCGTAACACTGAAGCTTTCTTT.

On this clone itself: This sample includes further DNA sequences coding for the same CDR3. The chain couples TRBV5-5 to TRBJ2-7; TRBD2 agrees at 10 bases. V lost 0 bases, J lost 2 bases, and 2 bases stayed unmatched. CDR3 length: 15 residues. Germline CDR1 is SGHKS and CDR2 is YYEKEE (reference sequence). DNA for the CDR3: TGTGCCAGCAGCTTGGGGCTAGCGGGAGCCTACGAGCAGTACTTC. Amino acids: CASSLGLAGAYEQYF.